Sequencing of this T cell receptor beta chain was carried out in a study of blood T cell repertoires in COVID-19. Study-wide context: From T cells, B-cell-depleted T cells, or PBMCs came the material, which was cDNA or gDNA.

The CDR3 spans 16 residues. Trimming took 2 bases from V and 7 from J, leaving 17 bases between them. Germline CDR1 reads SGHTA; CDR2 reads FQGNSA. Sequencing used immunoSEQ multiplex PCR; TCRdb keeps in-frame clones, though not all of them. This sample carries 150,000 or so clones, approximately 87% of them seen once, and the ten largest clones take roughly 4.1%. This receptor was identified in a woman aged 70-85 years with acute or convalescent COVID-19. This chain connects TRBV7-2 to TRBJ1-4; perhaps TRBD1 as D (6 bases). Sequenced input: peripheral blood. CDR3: CASSLSSGAGVEKLFF. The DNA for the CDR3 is TGTGCCAGCAGCTTATCCTCAGGGGCTGGGGTTGAAAAACTGTTTTTT.